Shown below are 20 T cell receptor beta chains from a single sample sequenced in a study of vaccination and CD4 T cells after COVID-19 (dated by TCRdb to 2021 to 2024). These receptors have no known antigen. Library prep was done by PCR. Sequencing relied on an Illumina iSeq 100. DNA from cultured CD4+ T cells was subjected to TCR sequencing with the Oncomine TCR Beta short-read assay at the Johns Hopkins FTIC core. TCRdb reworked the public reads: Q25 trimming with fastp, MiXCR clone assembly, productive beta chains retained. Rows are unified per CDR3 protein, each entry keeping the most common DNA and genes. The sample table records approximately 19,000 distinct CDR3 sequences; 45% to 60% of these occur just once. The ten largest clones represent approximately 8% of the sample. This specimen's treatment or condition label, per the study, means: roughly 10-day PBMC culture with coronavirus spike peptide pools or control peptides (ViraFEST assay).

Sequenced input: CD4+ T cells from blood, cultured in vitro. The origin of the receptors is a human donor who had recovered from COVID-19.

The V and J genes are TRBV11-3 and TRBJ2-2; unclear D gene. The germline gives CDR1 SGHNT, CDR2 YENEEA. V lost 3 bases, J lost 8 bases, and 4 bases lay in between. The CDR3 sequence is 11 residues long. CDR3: CASSFEGELFF. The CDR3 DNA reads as TGTGCCAGCAGCTTCGAGGGGGAGCTGTTTTTT.

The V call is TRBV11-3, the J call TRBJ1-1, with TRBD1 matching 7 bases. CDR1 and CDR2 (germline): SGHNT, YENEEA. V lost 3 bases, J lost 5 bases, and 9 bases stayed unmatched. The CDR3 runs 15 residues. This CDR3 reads CASSLEGARRTEAFF. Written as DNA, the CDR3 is TGTGCCAGCAGCTTGGAGGGGGCGCGGCGAACTGAAGCTTTCTTT.

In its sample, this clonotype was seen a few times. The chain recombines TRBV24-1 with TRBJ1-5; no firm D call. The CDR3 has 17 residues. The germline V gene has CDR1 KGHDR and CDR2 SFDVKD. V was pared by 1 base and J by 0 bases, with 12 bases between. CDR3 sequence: CATSDFLPRLSNQPQHF. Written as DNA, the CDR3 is TGTGCCACCAGTGATTTTCTCCCCAGGCTTAGCAATCAGCCCCAGCATTTT.

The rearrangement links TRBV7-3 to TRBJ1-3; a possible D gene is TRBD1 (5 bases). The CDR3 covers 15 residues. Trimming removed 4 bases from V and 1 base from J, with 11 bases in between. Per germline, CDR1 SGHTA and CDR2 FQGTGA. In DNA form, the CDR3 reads TGTGCCAGCAGCTCGGGACTCGCGTCTGGAAACACCATATATTTT. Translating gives CASSSGLASGNTIYF.

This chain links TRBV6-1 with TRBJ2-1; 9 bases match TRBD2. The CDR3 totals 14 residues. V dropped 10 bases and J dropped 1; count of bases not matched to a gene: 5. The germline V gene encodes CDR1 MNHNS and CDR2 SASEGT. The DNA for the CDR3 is TGTGCCATTAGCGGGAGAGGATCCTACAATGAGCAGTTCTTC. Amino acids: CAISGRGSYNEQFF.

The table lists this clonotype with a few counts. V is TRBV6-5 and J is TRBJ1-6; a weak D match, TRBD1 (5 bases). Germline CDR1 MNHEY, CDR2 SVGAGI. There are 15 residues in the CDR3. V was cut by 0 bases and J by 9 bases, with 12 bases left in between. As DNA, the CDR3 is TGTGCCAGCAGTTACTCGATAGGTGGGGGTTCACCCCTCCACTTT. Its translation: CASSYSIGGGSPLHF.

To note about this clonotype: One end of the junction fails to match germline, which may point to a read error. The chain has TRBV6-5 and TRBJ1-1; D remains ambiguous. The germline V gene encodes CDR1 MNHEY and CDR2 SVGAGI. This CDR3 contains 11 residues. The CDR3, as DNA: TGTGCCGGCAGTTACGCCCGGCAAGCTTTCTTT. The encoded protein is CAGSYARQAFF.

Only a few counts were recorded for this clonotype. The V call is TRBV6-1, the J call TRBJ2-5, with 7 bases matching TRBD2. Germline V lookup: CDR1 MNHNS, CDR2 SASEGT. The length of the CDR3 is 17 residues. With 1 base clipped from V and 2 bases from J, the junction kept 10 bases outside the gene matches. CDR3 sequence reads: CASSEGEGVGAQETQYF. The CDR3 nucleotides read TGTGCCAGCAGTGAAGGGGAGGGAGTCGGAGCACAAGAGACCCAGTACTTC.

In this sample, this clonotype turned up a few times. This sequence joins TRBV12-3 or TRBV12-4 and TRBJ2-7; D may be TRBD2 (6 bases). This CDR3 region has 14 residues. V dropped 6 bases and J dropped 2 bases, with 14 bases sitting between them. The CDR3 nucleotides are TGTGCCAGCAGCTCACCGGGACTGGCCTACGAGCAGTACTTC. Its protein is CASSSPGLAYEQYF.

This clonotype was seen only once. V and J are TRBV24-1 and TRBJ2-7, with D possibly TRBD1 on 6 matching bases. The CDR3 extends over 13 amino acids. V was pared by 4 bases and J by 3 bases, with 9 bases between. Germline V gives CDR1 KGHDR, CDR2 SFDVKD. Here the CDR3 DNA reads TGTGCCACCAGTGACCGACAGGACTACGAGCAGTACTTC. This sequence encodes CATSDRQDYEQYF.

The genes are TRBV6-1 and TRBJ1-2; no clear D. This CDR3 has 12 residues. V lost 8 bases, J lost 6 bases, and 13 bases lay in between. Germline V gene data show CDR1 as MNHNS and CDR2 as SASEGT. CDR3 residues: CASSSGVNGYTF. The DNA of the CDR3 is TGTGCCAGCTCTAGCGGAGTGAATGGCTACACCTTC.

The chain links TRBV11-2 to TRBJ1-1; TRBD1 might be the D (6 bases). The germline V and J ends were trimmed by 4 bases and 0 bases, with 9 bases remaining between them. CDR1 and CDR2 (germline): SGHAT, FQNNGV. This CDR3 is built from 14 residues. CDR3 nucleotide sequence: TGTGCCAGCAGCTCGGACAGCATGAACACTGAAGCTTTCTTT. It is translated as CASSSDSMNTEAFF.

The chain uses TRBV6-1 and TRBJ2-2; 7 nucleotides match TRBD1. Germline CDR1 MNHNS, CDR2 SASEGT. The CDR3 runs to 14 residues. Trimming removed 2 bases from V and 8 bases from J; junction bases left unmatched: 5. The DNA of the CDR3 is TGTGCCAGCAGTGAAAGTACAGGGGTGGGGGAGCTGTTTTTT. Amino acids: CASSESTGVGELFF.

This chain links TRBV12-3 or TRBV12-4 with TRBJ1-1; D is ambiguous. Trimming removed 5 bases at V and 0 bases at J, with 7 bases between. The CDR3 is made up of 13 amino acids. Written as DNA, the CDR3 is TGTGCCAGCAGTCCCCTAGTGAACACTGAAGCTTTCTTT. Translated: CASSPLVNTEAFF.

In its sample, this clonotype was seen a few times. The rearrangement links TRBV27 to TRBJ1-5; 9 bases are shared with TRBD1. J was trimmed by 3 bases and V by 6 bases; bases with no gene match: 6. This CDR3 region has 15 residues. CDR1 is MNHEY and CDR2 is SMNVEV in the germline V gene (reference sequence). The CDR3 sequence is CASSPRDRVNQPQHF. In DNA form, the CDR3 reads TGTGCCAGCAGCCCCCGGGACAGGGTCAATCAGCCCCAGCATTTT.

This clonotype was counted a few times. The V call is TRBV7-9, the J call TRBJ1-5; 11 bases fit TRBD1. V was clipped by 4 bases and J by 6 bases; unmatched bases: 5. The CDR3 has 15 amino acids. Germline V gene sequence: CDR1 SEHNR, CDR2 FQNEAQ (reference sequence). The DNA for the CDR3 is TGTGCCAGCAGCTCTCATGGGACAGGGGGTCAGCCCCAGCATTTT. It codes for CASSSHGTGGQPQHF. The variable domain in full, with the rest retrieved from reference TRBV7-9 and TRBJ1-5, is DTGVSQNPRHKITKRGQNVTFRCDPISEHNRLYWYRQTLGQGPEFLTYFQNEAQLEKSRLLSDRFSAERPKGSFSTLEIQRTEQGDSAMYLCASSSHGTGGQPQHFGDGTRLSIL.

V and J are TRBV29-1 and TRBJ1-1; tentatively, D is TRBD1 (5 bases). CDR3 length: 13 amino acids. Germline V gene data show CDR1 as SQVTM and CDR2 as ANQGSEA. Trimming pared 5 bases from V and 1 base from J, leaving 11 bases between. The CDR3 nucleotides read TGCAGCGTTCGGACAACGCGGAACACTGAAGCTTTCTTT. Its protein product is CSVRTTRNTEAFF.

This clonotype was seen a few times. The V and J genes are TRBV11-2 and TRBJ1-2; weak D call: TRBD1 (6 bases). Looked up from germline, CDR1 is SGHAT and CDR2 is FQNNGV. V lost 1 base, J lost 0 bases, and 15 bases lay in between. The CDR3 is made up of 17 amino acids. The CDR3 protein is CASSLAASGAANYGYTF. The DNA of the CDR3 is TGTGCCAGCAGCTTAGCCGCCTCAGGGGCCGCTAACTATGGCTACACCTTC.

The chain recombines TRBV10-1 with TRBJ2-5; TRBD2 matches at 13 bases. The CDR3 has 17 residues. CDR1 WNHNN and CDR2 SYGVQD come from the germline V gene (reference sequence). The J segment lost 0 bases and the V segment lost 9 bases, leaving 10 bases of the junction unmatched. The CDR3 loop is CASPRGTSGNHQETQYF. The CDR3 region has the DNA TGCGCCAGTCCCCGGGGGACTAGCGGGAACCACCAAGAGACCCAGTACTTC.

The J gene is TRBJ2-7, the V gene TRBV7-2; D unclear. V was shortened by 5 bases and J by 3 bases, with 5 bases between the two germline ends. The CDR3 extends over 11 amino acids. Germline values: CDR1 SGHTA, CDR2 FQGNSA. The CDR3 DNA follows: TGTGCCAGCAGCCTCCACTACGAGCAGTACTTC. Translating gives CASSLHYEQYF.